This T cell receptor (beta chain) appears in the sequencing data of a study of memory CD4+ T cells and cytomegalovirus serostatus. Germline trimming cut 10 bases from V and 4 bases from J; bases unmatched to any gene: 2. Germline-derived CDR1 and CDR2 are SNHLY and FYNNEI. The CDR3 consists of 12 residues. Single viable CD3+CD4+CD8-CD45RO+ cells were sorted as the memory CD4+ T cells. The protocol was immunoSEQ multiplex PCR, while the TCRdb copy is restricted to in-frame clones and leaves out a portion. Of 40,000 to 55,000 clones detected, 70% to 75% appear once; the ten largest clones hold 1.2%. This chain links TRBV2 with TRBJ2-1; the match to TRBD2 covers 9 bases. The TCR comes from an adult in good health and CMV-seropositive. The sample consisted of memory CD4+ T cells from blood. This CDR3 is CAILAGYNEQFF. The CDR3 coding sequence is TGTGCCATTCTAGCGGGATACAATGAGCAGTTCTTC. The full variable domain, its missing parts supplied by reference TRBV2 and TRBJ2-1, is EPEVTQTPSHQVTQMGQEVILRCVPISNHLYFYWYRQILGQKVEFLVSFYNNEISEKSEIFDDQFSVERPDGSNFTLKIRSTKLEDSAMYFCAILAGYNEQFFGPGTRLTVL.